The 15 T cell receptor beta chains below come from one sample, sequenced in a study of a mutant IDH1 vaccine in newly diagnosed glioma. The time point is: week 23, last vaccination. Each dose delivered 300 ug of mutant IDH1 20-mer peptide subcutaneously with imiquimod. Sequenced by immunoSEQ multiplex PCR; TCRdb stores in-frame clones only, minus some. The table lists over 35,000 clones, 80% to 90% of them singletons. What these receptors recognize is not known. This specimen consisted of PBMCs, obtained from a glioma patient whose treatment included an IDH1 peptide vaccine. Every receptor here comes from a man aged 40-50 years with glioma.

The chain combines TRBV2 with TRBJ2-5; TRBD1 agrees at 8 bases. The length of the CDR3 is 15 residues. Germline V CDR1 and CDR2: SNHLY, FYNNEI. V lost 0 bases and J lost 4; bases outside the gene matches: 4. CDR3 region: CASSEADRGGETQYF. The CDR3 coding sequence is TGTGCCAGCAGTGAAGCCGACAGGGGAGGAGAGACCCAGTACTTC. Full variable domain (missing parts from reference TRBV2 and TRBJ2-5): EPEVTQTPSHQVTQMGQEVILRCVPISNHLYFYWYRQILGQKVEFLVSFYNNEISEKSEIFDDQFSVERPDGSNFTLKIRSTKLEDSAMYFCASSEADRGGETQYFGPGTRLLVL.

The V and J genes are TRBV27 and TRBJ1-2, with 9 nucleotides matching TRBD1. The CDR3 length is 15 residues. The germline gives CDR1 MNHEY, CDR2 SMNVEV (reference sequence). J was trimmed by 4 bases and V by 5 bases; bases with no gene match: 8. CDR3: CASSVGQGYGYGYTF. The DNA of the CDR3 is TGTGCCAGCAGTGTAGGACAGGGGTACGGCTATGGCTACACCTTC.

This clone has only one observation. The chain recombines TRBV27 with TRBJ2-7, with D tentatively TRBD1 or TRBD2 (5 bases each). CDR3 length: 13 residues. The germline V gene has CDR1 MNHEY and CDR2 SMNVEV (reference sequence). V dropped 5 bases and J dropped 3 bases, with 11 bases sitting between them. The DNA for the CDR3 is TGTGCCAGCAGTAATGGGGGTAGCTACGAGCAGTACTTC. It encodes CASSNGGSYEQYF.

This rearrangement joins TRBV6-5 to TRBJ1-2; D is undetermined. V lost 2 bases, J lost 4 bases, and 8 bases lay in between. The CDR3 has 13 amino acids. The germline V gene has CDR1 MNHEY and CDR2 SVGAGI. The CDR3 sequence is CASSYRVGYGYTF. CDR3 sequence (DNA): TGTGCCAGCAGTTACCGGGTGGGCTATGGCTACACCTTC.

The chain couples TRBV11-2 to TRBJ2-5; no clear D. Germline V CDR1 and CDR2: SGHAT, FQNNGV. Deletions cut 1 base from V and 3 bases from J, with 6 bases between. The CDR3 runs 13 residues. CDR3 amino acids: CASSLVTEETQYF. CDR3 in DNA: TGTGCCAGCAGCTTAGTGACGGAAGAGACCCAGTACTTC.

As concerns this clone: The junction departs from germline at one end; a sequencing error may be responsible. The sample has other DNA sequences that encode this CDR3 too. The gene calls are TRBV7-2 and TRBJ2-1; D might be TRBD1 (6 bases). CDR3 length: 17 residues. Germline-derived CDR1 and CDR2 are SGHTA and FQGNSA. The DNA of the CDR3 is TGTGCCAGCAGCGACACCAGGGGTAAGGGCTCCTACAACGAGCAGTTCTTC. Translated: CASSDTRGKGSYNEQFF.

V usage is TRBV11-2 and J usage is TRBJ2-1, with D uncertain. Germline CDR1 SGHAT, CDR2 FQNNGV. The V gene lost 1 base and the J gene lost 8 bases, with 15 bases spanning the gap. The CDR3 contains 15 residues. The CDR3 region is CASSLAGPLTDEQFF. The CDR3 nucleotides read TGTGCCAGCAGCTTAGCCGGGCCTCTAACTGATGAGCAGTTCTTC.

This clone was recorded only once. This rearrangement joins TRBV11-2 to TRBJ1-4; 8 nucleotides match TRBD1. V was clipped by 3 bases and J by 6 bases; unmatched bases: 3. CDR3 length: 14 amino acids. Germline loops: CDR1 SGHAT, CDR2 FQNNGV. CDR3 nucleotide sequence: TGTGCCAGCAGCTTGACAGGGGAGGATGAAAAACTGTTTTTT. Translated: CASSLTGEDEKLFF.

The chain recombines TRBV7-6 with TRBJ1-1; D remains ambiguous. The CDR3 loop spans 13 amino acids. V was cut by 3 bases and J by 1 base, with 6 bases left in between. Germline V lookup: CDR1 SGHVS, CDR2 FNYEAQ. The CDR3 region is CASSLQRNTEAFF. As DNA, the CDR3 is TGTGCCAGCAGCTTGCAGAGGAACACTGAAGCTTTCTTT. The full variable domain, its missing parts supplied by reference TRBV7-6 and TRBJ1-1, is GAGVSQSPRYKVTKRGQDVALRCDPISGHVSLYWYRQALGQGPEFLTYFNYEAQQDKSGLPNDRFSAERPEGSISTLTIQRTEQRDSAMYRCASSLQRNTEAFFGQGTRLTVV.

The rearrangement uses TRBV4-3 and TRBJ2-1, with 8 bases aligning to TRBD2. This CDR3 comprises 16 residues. Germline V gene lookup returns CDR1 LGHNA and CDR2 YSLEER. V lost 5 bases and J lost 4; bases outside the gene matches: 10. CDR3 coding DNA: TGCGCCAGCAGCGCCACTCGGGGGGGATTTTACAATGAGCAGTTCTTC. As protein: CASSATRGGFYNEQFF.

The chain is built from TRBV4-1 and TRBJ2-7; D possibly corresponds to TRBD1 (5 bases). The V gene's germline CDR1 is MGHRA and CDR2 YSYEKL. V was cut by 1 base and J by 3 bases, with 13 bases left in between. This CDR3 spans 15 amino acids. CDR3 sequence: CASSQVSDRFYEQYF. The DNA for the CDR3 is TGCGCCAGCAGCCAAGTCAGCGACAGATTCTACGAGCAGTACTTC.

The chain combines TRBV27 with TRBJ1-6; TRBD1 matches 9 bases. Germline V lookup: CDR1 MNHEY, CDR2 SMNVEV (reference sequence). After removal of 6 bases from V and 10 bases from J, the junction contained 16 bases not matched to a gene. This CDR3 contains 17 residues. DNA for the CDR3: TGTGCCAGCAGGGGCCGGACAGGGGCAGGAGGTGTGTCACCCCTCCACTTT. Translation gives CASRGRTGAGGVSPLHF.

V usage is TRBV10-1 and J usage is TRBJ2-3; no firm D call. Trimming shortened V by 5 bases and J by 6 bases, and 12 bases separated the two germline ends. Germline V gene lookup returns CDR1 WNHNN and CDR2 SYGVQD (reference sequence). The CDR3 is 13 amino acids. CDR3 bases: TGCGCCAGCAGTCAAACAATCAAGGATACGCAGTATTTT. It encodes CASSQTIKDTQYF.

The V call is TRBV7-9, the J call TRBJ2-7; unclear D gene. CDR3 length: 13 amino acids. Between the trimmed V and J ends, which lost 1 base and 5 bases, there was a span of 9 bases. Germline CDR1 is SEHNR and CDR2 is FQNEAQ (reference sequence). The CDR3 protein is CASSLEGPNEQYF. CDR3 in DNA: TGTGCCAGCAGCTTAGAAGGGCCGAACGAGCAGTACTTC.

The chain links TRBV6-6 to TRBJ2-3; no clear D gene. CDR3 length equals 14 residues. In germline, CDR1 is MNHNY, CDR2 SVGAGI (reference sequence). Trimming cost V 0 bases and J 5 bases, with 9 bases left between them. CDR3 nucleotide sequence: TGTGCCAGCAGTTACTCCAAGGGATTAGATACGCAGTATTTT. It codes for CASSYSKGLDTQYF.